The present entry profiles one T cell receptor beta chain with its context. Original methodology: Cell counts per sample came from amplifying reference gene primers. Some clones are missing from TCRdb's copy, which holds only in-frame ones; the method was immunoSEQ multiplex PCR. That table supplies the V and J calls and clone size; D and trimming were determined from the DNA. The table has hundreds of thousands of clones, more than 75% seen once; the top ten hold roughly 2%. Participants had their cohort set by participant-reported clinical history. This sample is drawn from a study of blood T cell repertoires in COVID-19. Study context: Samples of COVID-19 (acute and convalescent) were obtained from the United States, Italy and Spain. The analysed material was cDNA or gDNA that came from T cells, B-cell-depleted T cells, or PBMCs.

CDR1 is LNHDA, CDR2 SQIVND, per germline (reference sequence). The ends lost 3 bases at V and 0 bases at J; junction bases unmatched: 10. The CDR3 extends over 18 amino acids. The specimen sequenced was PBMCs or T cells enriched from blood (not recorded which). The TCR sequence derives from a man in his forties in a cohort exposed to, infected with or recovered from COVID-19 (not recorded which). This chain joins TRBV19 and TRBJ1-3; 8 bases match TRBD1. In nucleotides, the CDR3 is TGTGCCAGTAGTATTCGCAAGACAGGGGATTTCTCTGGAAACACCATATATTTT. It codes for CASSIRKTGDFSGNTIYF.